This T cell receptor (beta chain) was sequenced during a study of blood T cell repertoires in COVID-19. Study-wide context: Sites across the United States, Italy and Spain contributed samples from acute and convalescent COVID-19. T cells, B-cell-depleted T cells, or PBMCs provided the cDNA or gDNA that served as material.

The ends lost 1 base at V and 4 bases at J; junction bases unmatched: 8. Germline V gene lookup returns CDR1 LNHNV and CDR2 YYDKDF (reference sequence). The CDR3 is 18 amino acids. As handled by the study authors: How many nucleated cells were present was estimated from reference gene primer amplification. Using immunoSEQ multiplex PCR, the repertoire was profiled, and TCRdb retains in-frame clones only, with some absent. The D gene and trimming were derived from the DNA, and the V and J assignments and clone size from that table. Here the sample spans fewer than 150,000 clones, about 87% being singletons.

The chain carries TRBV15 and TRBJ2-2, with 11 bases identical to TRBD2. What was sequenced was peripheral blood. This receptor was obtained from a woman of 80 years or more with acute or convalescent COVID-19. The DNA for the CDR3 is TGTGCCACCAGCAGAGGTCGACTAGCGGGGATTGGCACCGGGGAGCTGTTTTTT. This translates into CATSRGRLAGIGTGELFF. The full variable domain, completed using reference TRBV15 and TRBJ2-2, is DAMVIQNPRYQVTQFGKPVTLSCSQTLNHNVMYWYQQKSSQAPKLLFHYYDKDFNNEADTPDNFQSRRPNTSFCFLDIRSPGLGDTAMYLCATSRGRLAGIGTGELFFGEGSRLTVL.